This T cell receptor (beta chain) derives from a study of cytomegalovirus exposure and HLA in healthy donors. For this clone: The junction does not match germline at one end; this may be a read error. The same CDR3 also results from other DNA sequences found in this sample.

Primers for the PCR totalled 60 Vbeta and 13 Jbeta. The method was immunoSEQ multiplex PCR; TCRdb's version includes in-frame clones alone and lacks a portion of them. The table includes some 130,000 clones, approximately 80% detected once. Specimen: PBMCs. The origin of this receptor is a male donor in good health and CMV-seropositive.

CDR3 amino acids: CASSEAVRGNQPQHF. The CDR3 DNA reads TGCGCCAGCAGTGAAGCTGTGCGGGGAAATCAGCCCCAGCATTTT. This rearrangement joins TRBV2 to TRBJ1-5; D gene ambiguous. CDR3 length: 15 amino acids. Germline V CDR1 and CDR2: SNHLY, FYNNEI. The whole variable domain, filled in from reference TRBV2 and TRBJ1-5, reads EPEVTQTPSHQVTQMGQEVILRCVPISNHLYFYWYRQILGQKVEFLVSFYNNEISEKSEIFDDQFSVERPDGSNFTLKIRSTKLEDSAMYFCASSEAVRGNQPQHFGDGTRLSIL.